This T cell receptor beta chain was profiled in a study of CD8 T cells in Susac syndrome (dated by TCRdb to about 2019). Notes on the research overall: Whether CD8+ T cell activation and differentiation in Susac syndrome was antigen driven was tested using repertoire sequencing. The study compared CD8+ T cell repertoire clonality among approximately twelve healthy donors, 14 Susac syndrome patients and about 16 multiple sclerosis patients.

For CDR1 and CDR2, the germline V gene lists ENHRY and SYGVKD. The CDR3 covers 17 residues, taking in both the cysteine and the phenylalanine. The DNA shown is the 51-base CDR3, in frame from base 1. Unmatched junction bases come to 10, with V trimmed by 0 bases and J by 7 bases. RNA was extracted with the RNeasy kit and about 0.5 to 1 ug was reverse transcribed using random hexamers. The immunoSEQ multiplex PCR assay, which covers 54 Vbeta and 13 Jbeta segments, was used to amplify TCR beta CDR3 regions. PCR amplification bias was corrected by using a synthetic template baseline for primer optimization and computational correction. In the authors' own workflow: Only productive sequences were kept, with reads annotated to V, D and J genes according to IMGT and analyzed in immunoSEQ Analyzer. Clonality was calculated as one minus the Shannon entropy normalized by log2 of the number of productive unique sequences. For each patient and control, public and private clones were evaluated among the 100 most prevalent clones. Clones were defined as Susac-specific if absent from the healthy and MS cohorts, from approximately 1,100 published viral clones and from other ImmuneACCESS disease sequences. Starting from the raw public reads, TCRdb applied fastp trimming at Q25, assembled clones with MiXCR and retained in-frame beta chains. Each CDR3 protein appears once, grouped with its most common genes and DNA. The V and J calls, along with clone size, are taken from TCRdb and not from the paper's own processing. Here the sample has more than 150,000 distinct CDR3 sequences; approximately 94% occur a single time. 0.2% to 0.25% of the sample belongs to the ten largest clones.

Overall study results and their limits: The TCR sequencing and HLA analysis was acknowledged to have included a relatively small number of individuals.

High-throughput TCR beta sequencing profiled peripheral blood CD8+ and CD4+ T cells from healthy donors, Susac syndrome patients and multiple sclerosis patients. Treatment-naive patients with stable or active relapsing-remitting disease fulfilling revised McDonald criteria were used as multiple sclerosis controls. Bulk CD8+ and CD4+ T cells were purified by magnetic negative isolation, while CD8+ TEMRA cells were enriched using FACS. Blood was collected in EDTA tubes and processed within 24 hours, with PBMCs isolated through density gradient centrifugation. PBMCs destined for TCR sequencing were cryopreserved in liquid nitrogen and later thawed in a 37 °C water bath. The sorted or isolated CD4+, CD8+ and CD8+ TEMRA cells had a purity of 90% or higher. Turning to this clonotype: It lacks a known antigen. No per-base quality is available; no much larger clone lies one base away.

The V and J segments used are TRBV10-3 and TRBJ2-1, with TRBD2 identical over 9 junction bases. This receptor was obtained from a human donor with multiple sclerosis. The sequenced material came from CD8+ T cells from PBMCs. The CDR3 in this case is CAISESASGNPRNEQFF. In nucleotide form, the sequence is TGTGCCATCAGTGAGTCCGCTAGCGGGAACCCACGGAATGAGCAGTTCTTC.